This is a list of T cell receptor beta chains from one sample in a study of cytomegalovirus exposure and HLA in healthy donors. Produced via immunoSEQ multiplex PCR; TCRdb's table is partial and in-frame only. Counted here are 98,000 or so clones, over 75% occurring once; the ten biggest clones make up about 5.4%. The specimen was PBMCs. These receptors came from a woman aged 18-30 years in good health and CMV-seropositive. Both conserved end residues are part of each CDR3.

j_gene	v_gene	CDR3aa
TRBJ2-2	TRBV10-2	CASTPAAGELFF
TRBJ2-1	TRBV7-7	CASSFTRSNEQFF
TRBJ2-7	TRBV2	CASRRSSLQVEQYF
TRBJ2-7	TRBV19	CASSINRAREQYF
TRBJ1-2	TRBV6-5	CASSRQGNGYTF
TRBJ2-3	TRBV19	CASSIGLAGPDTQYF
TRBJ2-7	TRBV15	CATSRDQGSSEQYF
TRBJ2-1	TRBV9	CASSGAGGPPDEQFF
TRBJ2-7	TRBV6-5	CASSYQGDKDEQYF
TRBJ2-3	TRBV6-1	CASSKQGTDTQYF
TRBJ1-1	TRBV2	CASSETGGNTEAFF
TRBJ1-2	TRBV14	CASSQATGGYGYTF
TRBJ2-1	TRBV5-1	CASSLDGSGTYNEQFF
TRBJ2-7	TRBV6-5	CASRPESSYEQYF
TRBJ1-2	TRBV6-5	CASSLEGGWGYTF
TRBJ2-1	TRBV29-1	CSVPSTSGTYNEQFF
TRBJ1-5	TRBV5-6	CASSLSNQPQHF
TRBJ2-3	TRBV29-1	CSVEGTGDSSTDTQYF
TRBJ1-1	TRBV28	CASSGDRVNTEAFF
TRBJ1-6	TRBV5-1	CASSLSGSYNSPLHF
TRBJ2-2	TRBV5-6	CASSAGTSGRRELFF
TRBJ1-5	TRBV27	CASTYGQGQPQHF
TRBJ2-5	TRBV9	CASSVGPLTSGKETQYF
TRBJ1-1	TRBV4-1	CASSQTDRLNTEAFF
TRBJ1-1	TRBV19	CASGRDGGMNTEAFF
TRBJ2-7	TRBV30	CAWSATSYEQYF
TRBJ1-2	TRBV3-1/TRBV3-2	CATTRGGTF
TRBJ2-1	TRBV27	CASSLFLQAEQFF
TRBJ1-1	TRBV6-5	CASSNSGGYTEAFF
TRBJ1-5	TRBV28	CASSTDRGGGQPQHF
TRBJ2-7	TRBV6-6	CASRGLAGDEQYF
TRBJ2-7	TRBV6-5	CASSQGPQSYEQYF
TRBJ1-1	TRBV7-9	CASSPGGGSEAFF
TRBJ1-1	TRBV15	CATSRDLGQPNTEAFF
TRBJ2-7	TRBV5-5	CASRVTSALGSYEQYF
TRBJ1-1	TRBV29-1	CSVERTGPNTEAFF
TRBJ2-2	TRBV9	CASSPTTLRGTGELFF
TRBJ2-7	TRBV5-1	CASSFWWDRDYEQYF
TRBJ1-1	TRBV30	CAWSVTTDSASRGAFF
TRBJ1-1	TRBV5-4	CASSFTGNTEAFF
TRBJ2-7	TRBV27	CASFSRVFEQYF
TRBJ1-5	TRBV30	CAWSRGSDQPQHF
TRBJ1-1	TRBV18	CASSVSGTANTEAFF
TRBJ1-1	TRBV28	CASPTETEAFF